The 15 T cell receptor beta chains reported below all come from one sample, sequenced in a study of cytomegalovirus exposure and HLA in healthy donors. PCR employed 60 Vbeta and 13 Jbeta primers. Measured with immunoSEQ multiplex PCR; TCRdb has only the in-frame clones, and not every one. The data contain 200,000 to 250,000 clones, 75% to 90% of them singletons. The sequenced sample was PBMCs. These receptors all stem from a boy between 2 and 15 years old in good health and CMV-seronegative.

The rearrangement joins TRBV2 to TRBJ1-2; TRBD1 matches at 7 bases. Germline V lookup: CDR1 SNHLY, CDR2 FYNNEI. This CDR3 region has 14 residues. Trimming took 11 bases from V and 0 from J; bases not matched to a gene: 9. The CDR3 loop reads CARAPGQTNYGYTF. CDR3 sequence (DNA): TGTGCCCGCGCACCGGGACAGACTAACTATGGCTACACCTTC.

The gene calls are TRBV2 and TRBJ2-7; 8 bases match TRBD2. Germline V gene sequence: CDR1 SNHLY, CDR2 FYNNEI. The CDR3 runs to 14 residues. With V trimmed by 1 base and J by 8 bases, 7 bases remained unmatched. The CDR3 coding sequence is TGTGCCAGCAGTGAAGGGTCTAGCGGGTATAAGCAGTACTTC. It specifies CASSEGSSGYKQYF.

The CDR3 nucleotides are TGTGCCAGCAGTTTGGCACAGGCGAACACTGAAGCTTTCTTT. Translated, it gives CASSLAQANTEAFF. The chain joins TRBV6-6 to TRBJ1-1; D might be TRBD1 (5 bases). CDR1 is MNHNY, CDR2 SVGAGI, per germline (reference sequence). Trimming pared 4 bases from V and 1 base from J, leaving 10 bases between. The CDR3 is made up of 14 amino acids.

This clone was counted a few times. This chain links TRBV19 with TRBJ1-5; D is perhaps TRBD1 (5 bases). V was pared by 5 bases and J by 3 bases, with 11 bases between. This CDR3 comprises 14 residues. The germline V gene encodes CDR1 LNHDA and CDR2 SQIVND (reference sequence). Here the CDR3 DNA reads TGTGCCAGTAGTGTTCAGGGCCTCAATCAGCCCCAGCATTTT. Protein product: CASSVQGLNQPQHF.

This clone appeared once. J is TRBJ2-5 and V is TRBV21-1; the table's D call TRBD1 went unverified against the DNA. TRBV21-1 is noted as a pseudogene. The CDR3 covers 15 residues. The CDR3 region is CASPLQGEWQETQYF. In DNA, the CDR3 is TGTGCCAGCCCTTTACAGGGCGAATGGCAAGAGACCCAGTACTTC.

V and J are TRBV2 and TRBJ2-3; 9 bases align to TRBD1. CDR1 SNHLY and CDR2 FYNNEI come from the germline V gene. Trimming cost V 6 bases and J 2 bases; bases outside gene matches: 6. The CDR3 length is 15 residues. DNA of the CDR3: TGTGCCAGCAGGAACGACAGGGGGGCCACAGATACGCAGTATTTT. Its protein is CASRNDRGATDTQYF.

The J gene is TRBJ2-2, the V gene TRBV10-3, with TRBD1 matching over 10 bases. Unmatched junction bases numbered 13, after V lost 6 bases and J lost 3 bases. Germline CDR1 and CDR2: ENHRY and SYGVKD. The CDR3 runs 18 residues. This CDR3 reads CAISTTKTGTGDTGELFF. In nucleotides, the CDR3 is TGTGCCATCAGCACTACCAAGACCGGGACAGGGGACACCGGGGAGCTGTTTTTT.

This clone was observed a single time. The chain uses TRBV7-9 and TRBJ1-1; 8 bases are shared with TRBD1. J lost 11 bases, V lost 5 bases, and 7 bases had no gene match. Per the germline V gene, CDR1 is SEHNR and CDR2 is FQNEAQ (reference sequence). This CDR3 contains 12 residues. The CDR3 sequence is CASSTQGEWAFF. The CDR3 coding sequence is TGTGCCAGCAGCACACAGGGGGAATGGGCTTTCTTT.

Here the CDR3 DNA reads TGTGCCAGCAGTGAAGGGGCGGGGGGGGGCACAGATACGCAGTATTTT. Protein: CASSEGAGGGTDTQYF. J is TRBJ2-3 and V is TRBV6-1; 9 positions match TRBD2. The CDR3 is 16 amino acids. Germline CDR1 is MNHNS and CDR2 is SASEGT. V was pared by 1 base and J by 1 base, with 3 bases of the junction left unmatched.

This clone came up a few times. In DNA form, the CDR3 reads TGTGCCAGCAGGGTCCCGGGACAGCGAGGCTACACCTTC. This sequence encodes CASRVPGQRGYTF. The chain joins TRBV28 to TRBJ1-2; TRBD1 matches at 7 bases. With V trimmed by 6 bases and J by 8 bases, 9 bases remained unmatched. This CDR3 comprises 13 residues. Germline V gene data show CDR1 as MDHEN and CDR2 as SYDVKM.

This chain uses TRBV14 with TRBJ2-1; 8 bases map to TRBD1. CDR3 length equals 15 residues. CDR1 and CDR2 from the germline V gene are SGHDN and FVKESK. V gave up 2 bases and J gave up 7 bases; unmatched junction bases: 7. CDR3 sequence reads: CASSQPSDRVNEQFF. In DNA form, the CDR3 reads TGTGCCAGCAGCCAACCGTCGGACAGGGTGAATGAGCAGTTCTTC.

This CDR3 is CASSHSVRINYEQYF. CDR3 DNA: TGTGCCAGCAGCCATAGCGTCCGGATAAACTACGAGCAGTACTTC. The V gene is TRBV7-8, the J gene TRBJ2-7; possible D gene TRBD2, 5 bases. Germline assignment: CDR1 SGHVS and CDR2 FQNEAQ. V lost 5 bases and J 3 bases, leaving 17 bases between the germline ends. This CDR3 spans 15 amino acids.

V gene TRBV28 combines with J gene TRBJ1-1, with unresolved D. CDR3 length: 11 residues. Germline assignment: CDR1 MDHEN and CDR2 SYDVKM. Deletions cut 6 bases from V and 6 bases from J, with 8 bases between. The CDR3 sequence is CASRKSPEAFF. DNA for the CDR3: TGTGCCAGCAGAAAGAGCCCTGAAGCTTTCTTT.

This clone has just one count. V usage is TRBV7-2 and J usage is TRBJ1-5; no firm D call. The V and J ends lost 3 bases and 5 bases respectively, with 8 bases between them. The germline CDR1 and CDR2 sequences are SGHTA and FQGNSA. The CDR3 runs to 13 residues. The CDR3 is CASSLGVDQPQHF. CDR3 sequence (DNA): TGTGCCAGCAGCTTGGGCGTTGATCAGCCCCAGCATTTT.

The gene calls are TRBV27 and TRBJ2-7; no clear D. The V end was cut by 0 bases, the J end by 6 bases, with 12 bases between. This CDR3 has 14 amino acids. Germline-derived CDR1 and CDR2 are MNHEY and SMNVEV (reference sequence). The CDR3: CASSLSGHLGEQYF. DNA for the CDR3: TGTGCCAGCAGTTTATCGGGCCACCTCGGCGAGCAGTACTTC.